This T cell receptor beta chain was documented in a study of CD8 T cells in ankylosing spondylitis (TCRdb year 2017). Background on the whole study: To find TCR variants linked to disease, the study profiled T cell receptor beta repertoires in ankylosing spondylitis patients and healthy donors. In total, the full study cohort was made up of some 100 healthy donors and approximately 27 ankylosing spondylitis patients. Samples of peripheral blood were taken, and for ankylosing spondylitis patients, synovial fluid was collected as well.

Taken from cysteine to phenylalanine, the CDR3 has 16 residues. Only CDR3 DNA remains: 48 bases, in frame from the first base. For this chain, trimming is 4 bases at the V end and 0 bases at the J end, and the number of junction bases without a gene match is 10. The germline V gene gives CDR1 as SGDLS and CDR2 as YYNGEE. Synovial fluid samples and blood samples obtained from the same ankylosing spondylitis patients were matched. What the work shows at the level of the full study, not this receptor alone: A TCR beta motif of several highly homologous amino acid variants appeared characteristic of blood from ankylosing spondylitis patients. Some of the motif variants had been reported before in the synovial fluid and blood of reactive arthritis patients, a finding that suggests common disease-initiation mechanisms. Significant enrichment of the disease-linked clones was reported in matched synovial fluid samples from ankylosing spondylitis patients. In peripheral blood, the disease-linked clones were found at relatively low frequencies and had a CD8+ phenotype.

This clonotype was seen many times. What this receptor recognizes is not known. Per-base quality was not reported, and no clone a single base away is much larger than it. Sequencing instrument: Illumina HiSeq 2500. Quantitative 5'-RACE with molecular barcodes was used to prepare TCR beta libraries. The study's own analysis went as follows. Disease-linked TCR variants were identified with a new computational method built on a probabilistic model of VDJ rearrangement. TCRdb itself trimmed the public reads at Q25 with fastp, ran MiXCR and retained productive beta chains. A single entry per CDR3 protein holds the most common genes and DNA from its merged rows. V and J calls and clone size were set by TCRdb, not the authors. Across this sample there are more than 60,000 distinct CDR3 sequences, with under 7.5% seen only once. The ten largest clones capture around 5% of the sample.

The receptor comes from a male donor with ankylosing spondylitis. The sequence links TRBV9 to TRBJ2-7; 7 central bases correspond to TRBD1. Sequenced: synovial fluid, either unsorted or a sorted T cell fraction (not recorded which). For the CDR3, the sequence is CASSPRDSRISYEQYF. The DNA sequence reads TGTGCCAGCAGCCCCAGGGACAGCCGGATCTCCTACGAGCAGTACTTC.